This TCR beta chain was observed in a study of blood T cell repertoires in COVID-19. Across the study: The origin of the acute and convalescent COVID-19 samples was the United States, Italy and Spain. T cells, B-cell-depleted T cells, or PBMCs provided the cDNA or gDNA that served as material.

V shed 5 bases, J shed 6 bases, and the junction held 2 bases outside the gene matches. This CDR3 has 12 residues. From germline, CDR1 is SEHNR and CDR2 FQNEAQ (reference sequence). Assay used: immunoSEQ multiplex PCR; TCRdb lists only in-frame clones, some missing. Here the sample spans approximately 230,000 clones, roughly 88% being singletons. It was during active infection that Seattle patients were enrolled and then longitudinally followed. The chain links TRBV7-9 to TRBJ2-7; TRBD1 matches 9 bases. The sample was peripheral blood. The TCR comes from a woman aged 25 to 39 with COVID-19, enrolled during active disease. CDR3 region: CASSMGQGEQYF. DNA of the CDR3: TGTGCCAGCAGCATGGGACAGGGCGAGCAGTACTTC.